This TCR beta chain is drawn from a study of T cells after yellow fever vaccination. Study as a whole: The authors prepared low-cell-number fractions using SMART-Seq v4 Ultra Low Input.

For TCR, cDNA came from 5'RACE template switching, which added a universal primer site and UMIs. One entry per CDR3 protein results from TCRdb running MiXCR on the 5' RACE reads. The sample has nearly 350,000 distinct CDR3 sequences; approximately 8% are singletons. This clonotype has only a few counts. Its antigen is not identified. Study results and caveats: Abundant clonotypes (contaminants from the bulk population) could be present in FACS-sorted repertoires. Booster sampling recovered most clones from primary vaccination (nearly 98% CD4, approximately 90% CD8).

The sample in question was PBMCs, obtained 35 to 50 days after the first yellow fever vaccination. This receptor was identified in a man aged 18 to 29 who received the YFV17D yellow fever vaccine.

As DNA, the CDR3 is TGTGCCAGCAGTTACGGAGGGGGCGGCTCCTACGAGCAGTACTTC. Protein: CASSYGGGGSYEQYF. The chain recombines TRBV6-5 with TRBJ2-7, with D possibly being TRBD1 (7 bases). Germline CDR1 MNHEY, CDR2 SVGAGI. This CDR3 has 15 residues. V was trimmed by 2 bases and J by 0 bases, leaving 11 bases between them.